This T cell receptor (beta chain) derives from a study of cytomegalovirus exposure and HLA in healthy donors (dated by TCRdb to the late 2010s). For the wider study: According to an earlier analysis of a few hundred of the donors, some 180 million T cells yielded over 90 million unique TCR beta sequences and 276 Gb of sequence data. Among 300 to 500 genotyped donors of the cohort, an average of around 250,000 unique TCR beta nucleotide sequences was sequenced per donor, of which roughly 18% were non-productive. The number of typed donors differed by locus: about 620-640 for A, B, C, DRB1 and DQB1; 500 to 550 for DQA1; around 580 for DPA1; and 450 to 480 for DPB1. Because of strong linkage in the cohort, 5 or 6 DR-DQ haplotypes were treated as single units for association and clustering. Donor age, sex, ethnicity and CMV serostatus were collected together with the repertoire data. An earlier analysis of 587 of the donors applied high-throughput TCR beta sequencing to assess whether each TCR beta V gene segment acted as functional or pseudogenic. Of the 300 to 400 genotyped donors, about 80% fell in the genetic ancestry cluster associated with self-reported Caucasian donors. In addition to the first cohort of 666 subjects, a separate validation cohort of over 90 different subjects was used. The study profiled the T cell repertoires of fewer than 850 subjects by immunosequencing and related them to cytomegalovirus serostatus. A later analysis re-analyzed previously published TCR beta repertoires from roughly 690 donors and added high-resolution HLA genotyping to study TCR occurrence patterns. Both class I and class II loci were covered by HLA typing, at four-digit resolution. A later genetic analysis used genome-wide SNP genotypes for about three fifths of the 666 donors, treating that subset as a discovery cohort. All discovery cohort repertoires had been generated using a single sequencing platform. To predict cytomegalovirus infection status, the study brought together high-throughput TCR immunosequencing, statistical association of individual TCRs with disease status, and machine learning. The aim of the study was to test whether cataloging public T cell receptors could identify signatures of past pathogen exposure. Roughly 300 gigabases of sequencing data and about 92 million unique TCR sequences made up an early release that covered roughly 670 HLA-typed donors. Rather than using new phenotypic data, the later analysis identified candidate immune exposures from TCR beta sequences and from how often those sequences occurred across donors. The study at large found these results: In a later analysis, HLA-associated TCR beta chains showed more clonal expansion and lower generation probabilities than non-associated chains that were equally common. Strong co-occurrence of HLA alleles, especially DR and DQ, made assigning TCR associations to individual alleles difficult. It was suggested by the authors that the approach could potentially be generalized to other disease states and immunological phenotypes. Because some donors lacked HLA typing at each locus, the association tests relied only on the typed subset. A later genetic analysis reported fewer N-insertions in productive TCRs among donors in an Asian-associated ancestry cluster than the roughly 620-donor mean. In both the original and validation cohorts, the classifier was reported to diagnose cytomegalovirus status with high specificity and sensitivity. For the cohort, immune exposure information was limited to CMV serostatus. At a false discovery rate of 0.05, a later analysis linked around 15,000 TCR beta sequences to specific HLA alleles. Linkage disequilibrium might explain the correlated functional status among segregating V segments, but an unknown experimental factor could not be excluded. The study listed 164 TCR beta chains as associated with cytomegalovirus. A further reported finding was that TCR beta sequences accurately predicted the HLA-A and HLA-B alleles for most subjects in the first cohort. According to a later analysis, TCR association rates differed among HLA loci, with DRB1 alleles showing the most associated TCRs and HLA-C alleles showing the fewest. An association between a missense DCLRE1C variant and V-gene and J-gene trimming of TCR beta chains was found in a later genetic analysis and replicated in an independent cohort. A cluster of highly shared sequence variants was judged likely to be a technical artifact of the sequencing pipeline. In this cohort, only TCR beta chains were sequenced, and detectable features were limited by the absence of alpha or paired-chain data. In vitro tests confirmed that a few of the cytomegalovirus-associated TCR beta chains recognize cytomegalovirus antigens. Broadly in line with IMGT annotations, most TCR beta V segments showed up in productive rearrangements about 90% or about 30% of the time in an earlier analysis of several hundred of the donors. Sequencing depth was assumed to be roughly uniform across donors in the presence/absence analyses, though that assumption may not hold. According to a later analysis, parvovirus B19, influenza, CMV and Epstein-Barr virus appeared linked to several top co-occurrence clusters. In a later analysis, most CMV-associated TCR beta chains were found to appear HLA-restricted, with HLA associations seemingly driven largely by CMV exposure. Some IMGT-functional V segments, including TRBV6-2 and TRBV6-3, could not be told apart with the 87-base-pair reads, so those segments were excluded. About 17 rarely observed V segments, including chromosome 9 orphons, were excluded from the earlier analysis of approximately 600 of the donors because counts were too low. While some public TCRs were present in many individuals, most TCR sequences turned up only very rarely across donors.

The cohort comprised 550 to 700 healthy bone marrow donors. Cohort members were all nominally healthy when sampled, although unrecorded immune exposures were likely present. The donor tested CMV seronegative and was one of the 352 seronegative cohort members. Every donor gave a peripheral blood sample, and the peripheral blood mononuclear cells from that sample were used for TCR beta sequencing. The Qiagen DNeasy Blood Extraction Kit was used to extract genomic DNA from the blood cell samples. Libraries came from the immunoSEQ multiplex PCR assay. For the multiplex PCR, a mixture combining 60 forward primers for TCR Vbeta segments and 13 reverse primers for TCR Jbeta segments was used. Amplification of the CDR3 region of rearranged TCR beta genes was performed with a multiplex PCR assay on genomic DNA. The Illumina HiSeq System was used to sequence the amplified TCR beta libraries as 87-base-pair reads. As for the authors' bioinformatics: A later analysis counted tens of millions of unique TCR beta chains across the 550 to 700 repertoires, and approximately 11 million of these chains were shared by at least two donors. Raw reads were error-corrected and collapsed into unique sequences with a nearest-neighbor algorithm that merged closely related sequences to remove PCR and sequencing errors. CDR3 sequences were aligned to IMGT reference sequences to assign V, D and J gene segments. For a sequence to be retained, a match of at least six nucleotides was required to both a V gene segment and a J gene segment. Rearrangements were called productive when the CDR3 lacked stop codons and stayed in frame with V and J; all others were non-productive. CDR3 was defined by IMGT convention, running from the second conserved V-encoded cysteine to the conserved J-encoded phenylalanine. In an earlier analysis of around 540 of the donors, sequences lacking an unambiguous match to a single V gene segment were excluded. An earlier analysis of some 500 of the donors classified V segments as functional when productive rearrangements were above 56.7% and as segregating when the standard deviation between donors was above 5%. To diagnose cytomegalovirus status from the catalog of TCR beta chain sequences, a statistical classification framework was built. In a later analysis, TCR nucleotide sequences were compared against IMGT/GENE-DB human TR gene sequences so that V and J genes could be assigned. In a later analysis, CDR3 sequences and most-parsimonious VDJ recombination scenarios were assigned using the TCRdist pipeline. In a later analysis, each TCR beta chain was defined by its CDR3 amino acid sequence together with its V-gene family, and reads lacking a unique V-gene family were excluded. In a later analysis, 450 to 600 highly shared, low-generation-probability nucleotide sequences were removed to address suspected cross-contamination and a sequencing artifact. A later analysis calculated a clonal expansion index for each public chain from normalized within-repertoire ranks of inferred template counts. In a later analysis, generation probabilities were computed using a VDJ recombination model fitted to out-of-frame rearrangements, and the results were checked against IGoR. In a later analysis, TCR-TCR, TCR-HLA and TCR-CMV co-occurrence was scored with hypergeometric tests, and a repertoire-size bias correction was applied to TCR pairs. False discovery rates were estimated in a later analysis by permuting HLA or CMV assignments 20 times. In a later analysis, co-occurring TCRs were grouped using DBSCAN, and TCRdist sequence similarity was added for clustering within HLA-allele-positive subsets. Repertoires with fewer than 30,000 or more than 120,000 public chains, plus five repertoires with anomalous nucleotide sharing, were excluded from co-occurrence clustering. TCRdb obtained this table from immuneACCESS and retained in-frame rearrangements with V and J assigned. These tables miss some clones; where compared with another copy, unresolved V genes account for less than half of the shortfall, and the remainder is unexplained. Clonal size and the V and J genes are those of that table, whereas D and trimming came from the DNA. The sample yields about 97,000 clones; approximately 87% were counted once. The top ten clonotypes cover around 2.6% of the sample.

In the germline V gene, CDR1 corresponds to MNHNS and CDR2 to SASEGT. The CDR3 measures 15 amino acids from cysteine to phenylalanine. Just the 45-base CDR3 DNA is kept, in frame starting at base 1. V gives up 3 bases and J gives up 1 base, and the segment between their germline ends measures 10 bases. To note about this clone: The specificity of this receptor is unknown. Base qualities are missing; no much larger clone stands one base away.

Sequenced: PBMCs. The clonotype originates from a man aged 35 to 55 in good health and CMV-seronegative. The chain links TRBV6-1 with TRBJ1-5; the D gene cannot be resolved reliably. This receptor carries the CDR3 CASSDAGYSNQPQHF. The DNA sequence is TGTGCCAGCAGTGATGCGGGGTACAGCAATCAGCCCCAGCATTTT.